A single sample gave rise to the 29 T cell receptor beta chains below, sequenced in a study of T cell repertoires in cytomegalovirus infection. TCRdb reprocessed the reads via MiXCR and lists one record per CDR3 protein. This sample carries roughly 46,000 distinct CDR3 sequences, around 21% of them seen once, and the ten largest clones take less than 70%. Antigens for these TCRs are unknown. Here the sequenced sample was CD8+ T cells from cultured PBMCs, taken from culture after CMV antigen stimulation. The receptor set was obtained from a human donor in good health (CMV status not recorded). Some clones in this sample may be carry-over from other donors' samples.

This clonotype was recorded at least ten times. This chain uses TRBV5-6 with TRBJ2-7; perhaps TRBD2 as D (5 bases). CDR1 is SGHDT and CDR2 is YYEEEE in the germline V gene. V dropped 4 bases and J dropped 5 bases, with 13 bases sitting between them. This CDR3 has 13 amino acids. CDR3: CASSPGGVDEQYF. CDR3 DNA sequence: TGTGCCAGCAGCCCCGGAGGTGTCGACGAGCAGTACTTC.

This clonotype has a count of ten or more. The chain carries TRBV7-8 and TRBJ2-1, with 10 nucleotides matching TRBD2. There are 16 residues in the CDR3. In germline, CDR1 is SGHVS, CDR2 FQNEAQ. The V segment lost 1 base and the J segment 7 bases; nucleotides outside the gene matches: 7. In nucleotides, the CDR3 is TGTGCCAGCAGCTTAGTGGGTAGCGGGGGGCTAAATGAGCAGTTCTTC. Translation: CASSLVGSGGLNEQFF.

With regard to this clonotype: A read error may explain this, as a much larger clone is one base away. The chain has TRBV2 and TRBJ2-6; D gene uncertain. V was cut by 6 bases and J by 0 bases, with 9 bases left in between. This CDR3 has 15 residues. Germline values: CDR1 SNHLY, CDR2 FYNNEI. As DNA, the CDR3 is TGTGCCAGCAGCCATGGAGCCTCTGGGGCCAACGTCCTGACTTTC. It encodes CASSHGASGANVLTF.

The chain has TRBV13 and TRBJ2-1; perhaps TRBD1 as D (6 bases). Germline CDR1 and CDR2: PRHDT and FYEKMQ (reference sequence). The CDR3 length is 16 residues. V was trimmed by 5 bases and J by 4 bases, leaving 18 bases between them. CDR3 nucleotide sequence: TGTGCCAGCAGCCCCAAGACAGGTAGGGGTTACAATGAGCAGTTCTTC. Translation: CASSPKTGRGYNEQFF.

This clonotype was observed many times. The V call is TRBV7-8, the J call TRBJ2-7, with D perhaps matching TRBD2 (6 bases). Trimming pared 5 bases from V and 0 bases from J, leaving 17 bases between. Germline V gives CDR1 SGHVS, CDR2 FQNEAQ. This CDR3 has 16 residues. The CDR3 nucleotides read TGTGCCAGCAGCACCGGTGAAGCGGGTACCTCCTACGAGCAGTACTTC. This codes for CASSTGEAGTSYEQYF.

The chain is built from TRBV9 and TRBJ2-7; a weak D match, TRBD2 (5 bases). Germline-derived CDR1 and CDR2 are SGDLS and YYNGEE. The V end was cut by 4 bases, the J end by 0 bases, with 14 bases between. This CDR3 spans 15 amino acids. CDR3 sequence (DNA): TGTGCCAGCAGCCCGAGAGGGAGAGGCTCCTACGAGCAGTACTTC. Its protein is CASSPRGRGSYEQYF.

This clonotype was seen ten or more times. This chain uses TRBV28 with TRBJ1-1, with D perhaps TRBD1 (6 bases). This CDR3 has 16 residues. V was pared by 3 bases and J by 0 bases, with 14 bases between. From germline, CDR1 is MDHEN and CDR2 SYDVKM. CDR3 bases: TGTGCCAGCAGTTTGATACCCGGGGGCCTGAACACTGAAGCTTTCTTT. Translation gives CASSLIPGGLNTEAFF.

This clonotype was found many times. The J gene is TRBJ2-1, the V gene TRBV19; D uncertain. This CDR3 contains 18 residues. V was shortened by 3 bases and J by 0 bases, with 18 bases between the two germline ends. Germline V lookup: CDR1 LNHDA, CDR2 SQIVND (reference sequence). As DNA, the CDR3 is TGTGCCAGTAGTATCCCCCACGGACCCCTACCCTCCTACAATGAGCAGTTCTTC. This sequence encodes CASSIPHGPLPSYNEQFF.

V and J are TRBV6-2 or TRBV6-3 and TRBJ2-1, with TRBD1 matching 11 bases. Germline V gene data show CDR1 as MNHEY and CDR2 as SVGEGT. CDR3 length: 15 residues. V lost 2 bases, J lost 7 bases, and 4 bases stayed unmatched. The CDR3 spells CASSYEGQGGNEQFF. The CDR3, as DNA: TGTGCCAGCAGTTACGAGGGACAGGGGGGAAATGAGCAGTTCTTC.

This clonotype was observed at least ten times. The chain joins TRBV6-2 or TRBV6-3 to TRBJ2-5, with a tentative D call TRBD1 (5 bases). V was cut by 2 bases and J by 2 bases, with 9 bases left in between. The CDR3 is 14 amino acids. Germline V lookup: CDR1 MNHEY, CDR2 SVGEGT. The CDR3 DNA sequence: TGTGCCAGCAGTTACCCGACAGCTCAAGAGACCCAGTACTTC. It codes for CASSYPTAQETQYF.

V and J are TRBV20-1 and TRBJ2-7; D possibly matches TRBD1 or TRBD2 (6 bases each). Per the germline V gene, CDR1 is DFQATT and CDR2 is SNEGSKA (reference sequence). With 4 bases removed from V and 6 bases from J, the gap between germline ends came to 22 bases. The CDR3 totals 15 residues. CDR3 sequence (DNA): TGCAGTGCTACAAACCCACGAGGGGGGAGAATCGAGCAGTACTTC. It yields the protein CSATNPRGGRIEQYF.

The rearrangement links TRBV13 to TRBJ2-5, with a weak D call TRBD1 (6 bases). CDR1 and CDR2 from the germline V gene are PRHDT and FYEKMQ (reference sequence). This CDR3 region has 12 residues. V lost 5 bases to trimming and J lost 14 bases, with 18 bases between them. The CDR3 is CASSTLGAPTYF. The CDR3 DNA follows: TGTGCCAGCAGCACCTTGGGGGCTCCTACATACTTC.

The chain uses TRBV20-1 and TRBJ2-7, with D possibly matching TRBD1 (5 bases). The V end lost 1 base, the J end lost 4 bases, and 8 bases lay between the germline ends. The germline CDR1 and CDR2 sequences are DFQATT and SNEGSKA (reference sequence). CDR3 length: 12 residues. The CDR3 reads CSARAGKYEQYF. The CDR3 DNA sequence: TGCAGTGCTAGAGCAGGGAAGTACGAGCAGTACTTC.

This clonotype appeared a few times. The rearrangement links TRBV20-1 to TRBJ2-1, with TRBD2 matching over 10 bases. Germline V CDR1 and CDR2: DFQATT, SNEGSKA (reference sequence). The trim removed 4 bases at V and 8 bases at J, leaving 11 bases unmatched. This CDR3 is 15 amino acids long. Here the CDR3 DNA reads TGCAGTGCTAAACCCCGGAAAGCGGGGGGGCATGAGCAGTTCTTC. Translated, it gives CSAKPRKAGGHEQFF.

The rearrangement links TRBV5-4 to TRBJ1-6, with D tentatively TRBD1 (6 bases). CDR3 length: 14 residues. The V gene's germline CDR1 is SGHNT and CDR2 YYREEE (reference sequence). Trimming removed 4 bases from V and 7 bases from J, with 12 bases in between. CDR3 in DNA: TGTGCCAGCAGCATAAGGGGGGGGAATTCACCCCTCCACTTT. Translated, it gives CASSIRGGNSPLHF.

The chain employs TRBV5-6 and TRBJ2-3, with D perhaps TRBD1 (6 bases). This CDR3 has 14 residues. V lost 1 base and J 4 bases, leaving 10 bases between the germline ends. CDR1 SGHDT and CDR2 YYEEEE come from the germline V gene. The DNA for the CDR3 is TGTGCCAGCAGCTTGACAGGGATGGCAGATACGCAGTATTTT. This gives the protein CASSLTGMADTQYF.

This clonotype showed up many times. The V gene is TRBV7-9, the J gene TRBJ2-6; possible D gene TRBD1, 5 bases. Germline CDR1 is SEHNR and CDR2 is FQNEAQ (reference sequence). V was clipped by 6 bases and J by 0 bases, with 12 bases between them. The CDR3 contains 16 residues. The CDR3 DNA is TGTGCCAGCAGTTCGGACACCCCCTCTGGGGCCAACGTCCTGACTTTC. Its translation is CASSSDTPSGANVLTF. The full variable domain, rest sourced from reference TRBV7-9 and TRBJ2-6, is DTGVSQNPRHKITKRGQNVTFRCDPISEHNRLYWYRQTLGQGPEFLTYFQNEAQLEKSRLLSDRFSAERPKGSFSTLEIQRTEQGDSAMYLCASSSDTPSGANVLTFGAGSRLTVL.

This clonotype has at least ten counts. The chain combines TRBV7-9 with TRBJ2-7; D might be TRBD1 or TRBD2, each matching 6 bases. Germline V gives CDR1 SEHNR, CDR2 FQNEAQ (reference sequence). The CDR3 length is 17 residues. V gave up 0 bases and J gave up 0 bases, with 15 bases separating them. CDR3 in DNA: TGTGCCAGCAGCTTAGCGCTAAAACAGGGAGGCTCCTACGAGCAGTACTTC. Translating it yields CASSLALKQGGSYEQYF.

Ten or more counts support this clonotype. The J gene is TRBJ1-1, the V gene TRBV11-3; D may be TRBD1 (5 bases). The CDR3 loop spans 12 amino acids. CDR1 is SGHNT and CDR2 is YENEEA in the germline V gene. The V and J ends lost 4 bases and 7 bases respectively, with 10 bases between them. CDR3 in DNA: TGTGCCAGCAGCTCAGAAGGGGATGAAGCTTTCTTT. Translation: CASSSEGDEAFF.

The table lists this clonotype with many counts. The V and J genes are TRBV9 and TRBJ2-2; 8 bases align to TRBD2. The CDR3 sequence is 15 residues long. CDR1 SGDLS and CDR2 YYNGEE come from the germline V gene. With V trimmed by 3 bases and J by 4 bases, 5 bases remained unmatched. DNA of the CDR3: TGTGCCAGCAGCGCAGGACTAGCCCCCACCGGGGAGCTGTTTTTT. Its translation is CASSAGLAPTGELFF.

This clonotype was recorded many times. This chain joins TRBV4-3 and TRBJ2-3; 9 nucleotides align to TRBD2. The CDR3 consists of 16 residues. The V segment lost 0 bases and the J segment 8 bases; nucleotides outside the gene matches: 9. CDR1 LGHNA and CDR2 YSLEER come from the germline V gene. This CDR3 reads CASSQDHEASGITQYF. In DNA form, the CDR3 reads TGCGCCAGCAGCCAAGATCATGAGGCTAGCGGGATTACGCAGTATTTT.

There are many counts of this clonotype. The chain employs TRBV10-3 and TRBJ2-7; 10 bases are a match to TRBD2. Germline CDR1 is ENHRY and CDR2 is SYGVKD. The CDR3 totals 14 residues. The ends lost 10 bases at V and 0 bases at J; junction bases unmatched: 6. CDR3 sequence: CATLAGESSYEQYF. As DNA, the CDR3 is TGTGCCACTCTAGCGGGAGAAAGCTCCTACGAGCAGTACTTC.

This clonotype was observed a handful of times. CDR3: CASSQGVINTLFF. In DNA, the CDR3 is TGCGCCAGCAGCCAAGGGGTGATAAACACCCTGTTTTTT. The chain has TRBV4-3 and TRBJ1-4, with unresolved D. CDR3 length: 13 amino acids. Germline-derived CDR1 and CDR2 are LGHNA and YSLEER. Between the trimmed V and J ends, which lost 1 base and 14 bases, there was a span of 14 bases.

This clonotype was seen many times. The chain uses TRBV7-9 and TRBJ2-7; 12 nucleotides line up with TRBD2. CDR3 length: 15 amino acids. V trimming: 5 bases; J trimming: 3 bases; junction bases outside the gene matches: 5. Germline V gene lookup returns CDR1 SEHNR and CDR2 FQNEAQ (reference sequence). CDR3 DNA: TGTGCCAGCAGCCCCCGGACTAGCGGGAACTACGAGCAGTACTTC. Encoded protein: CASSPRTSGNYEQYF.

V usage is TRBV27 and J usage is TRBJ2-2, with 8 bases that match TRBD2. The CDR3 runs 16 residues. Germline CDR1 is MNHEY and CDR2 is SMNVEV (reference sequence). Trimming at V came to 2 bases and at J to 3 bases, leaving 5 bases not matched to a gene. The DNA for the CDR3 is TGTGCCAGCAGTTTAACGGGGGGGGATTACACCGGGGAGCTGTTTTTT. Translated, it gives CASSLTGGDYTGELFF.

The rearrangement links TRBV28 to TRBJ2-1, with D possibly being TRBD1 or TRBD2 (5 bases each). The CDR3 has 18 amino acids. V lost 3 bases, J lost 10 bases, and 28 bases lay in between. From germline, CDR1 is MDHEN and CDR2 SYDVKM. The CDR3 region has the DNA TGTGCCAGCAGTTTCGGCCAACTCCGGGACCTGGGAGCTGTCGAGCAGTTCTTC. Translating it yields CASSFGQLRDLGAVEQFF.

Ten or more counts support this clonotype. The J gene is TRBJ1-5, the V gene TRBV5-5, with D possibly TRBD1 on 5 matching bases. Trimming took off 4 bases at V and 6 bases at J, with 14 bases between the two ends. CDR1 and CDR2 from the germline V gene are SGHKS and YYEKEE (reference sequence). The CDR3 is 14 amino acids. The CDR3, as DNA: TGTGCCAGCAGCCGCGGGGGGGAGGGTCAGCCCCAGCATTTT. This translates into CASSRGGEGQPQHF.

This clonotype was found many times. This rearrangement joins TRBV7-9 to TRBJ1-4; TRBD1 matches at 7 bases. Germline V gives CDR1 SEHNR, CDR2 FQNEAQ (reference sequence). CDR3 length: 17 residues. The V gene end was trimmed by 5 bases and the J gene end by 0 bases; junction bases not matched to a gene: 9. CDR3 loop: CASSPRTGDATNEKLFF. The CDR3 DNA sequence: TGTGCCAGCAGCCCCCGGACAGGCGACGCAACTAATGAAAAACTGTTTTTT.

This sequence joins TRBV9 and TRBJ1-1, with D perhaps TRBD1 (5 bases). CDR3 length equals 14 residues. In germline, CDR1 is SGDLS, CDR2 YYNGEE. Between the trimmed V and J ends, which lost 2 bases and 5 bases, there was a span of 13 bases. This CDR3 is CASSVGGGITEAFF. The CDR3 DNA reads as TGTGCCAGCAGCGTTGGGGGAGGGATTACTGAAGCTTTCTTT.